This T cell receptor (beta chain) was observed in a study of blood T cell repertoires in COVID-19. Study summary: Sites in the United States, Italy and Spain provided acute and convalescent COVID-19 samples. In each case, the material was cDNA or gDNA derived from T cells, B-cell-depleted T cells, or PBMCs.

Original analysis: Estimation of nucleated cell counts relied on the amplification of reference gene primers. Method: immunoSEQ multiplex PCR; TCRdb's copy keeps in-frame clones and lacks some. V and J calls and clone size are those listed in that table; D and trimming were worked out from the DNA. The data hold about 14,000 clones, with about four fifths observed a single time. This sequence originates from a woman aged 55-70 years with acute or convalescent COVID-19. Sequences were obtained from peripheral blood.

CDR3 sequence (DNA): TGTGCCAGCAGCCCGTTAGACAGGAACACCGGGGAGCTGTTTTTT. Its protein is CASSPLDRNTGELFF. This chain connects TRBV9 to TRBJ2-2; D is perhaps TRBD1 (5 bases). Per the germline V gene, CDR1 is SGDLS and CDR2 is YYNGEE. The CDR3 covers 15 residues. Between the trimmed V and J ends, which lost 4 bases and 1 base, there was a span of 11 bases.